Each of the 30 T cell receptor beta chains below was sequenced from the same sample in a study of T cells after yellow fever vaccination. TCRdb itself ran the 5' RACE reads through MiXCR, one entry per CDR3 protein. The sample has about 360,000 distinct CDR3 sequences, over 5% seen once. Sequencing used PBMCs, obtained 5 days after the yellow fever booster vaccination. These receptors originate from a man aged 30 to 45 who received the YFV17D yellow fever vaccine.

In this sample, this clonotype turned up a few times. J is TRBJ2-3 and V is TRBV20-1, with 7 positions matching TRBD2. Per germline, CDR1 DFQATT and CDR2 SNEGSKA (reference sequence). The CDR3 has 16 residues. The J segment lost 10 bases and the V segment lost 0 bases, leaving 16 bases of the junction unmatched. The CDR3 spells CSARDPERDPPPSQYF. The CDR3 DNA follows: TGCAGTGCTAGAGATCCAGAGCGGGACCCCCCTCCATCGCAGTATTTT.

This clonotype was counted at least ten times. The CDR3 loop is CASSLGLVGLTVETQYF. Written as DNA, the CDR3 is TGTGCCAGCAGCTTAGGACTGGTAGGCTTAACTGTCGAGACCCAGTACTTC. The J gene is TRBJ2-5, the V gene TRBV7-2; D ambiguous. The CDR3 totals 17 residues. Trimming shortened V by 1 base and J by 5 bases, and 20 bases separated the two germline ends. Germline loops: CDR1 SGHTA, CDR2 FQGNSA.

The V and J genes are TRBV12-3 or TRBV12-4 and TRBJ2-3; TRBD1 aligns across 9 bases. The CDR3 runs to 14 residues. The ends lost 7 bases at V and 1 base at J; junction bases unmatched: 3. The CDR3 DNA reads as TGTGCCAGCAACTGGGACAGGGGCACAGATACGCAGTATTTT. It specifies CASNWDRGTDTQYF.

V gene TRBV7-4 combines with J gene TRBJ2-1, with 9 bases fitting TRBD1. The CDR3 length is 15 residues. V shed 11 bases and J 7 bases; nucleotides not matched to a gene: 15. Germline V gene sequence: CDR1 SGHVT, CDR2 SQSDAQ. This CDR3 reads CASTLGQGRKNEQFF. CDR3 DNA sequence: TGTGCCTCCACCCTCGGACAGGGGAGGAAGAATGAGCAGTTCTTC.

The CDR3, as DNA: TGTGCCAGCAAAGACAGTCTGTTCCTTAATTCACCCCTCCACTTT. Translating gives CASKDSLFLNSPLHF. The chain links TRBV12-3 or TRBV12-4 to TRBJ1-6; D possibly corresponds to TRBD1 (5 bases). The CDR3 extends over 15 amino acids. V dropped 7 bases and J dropped 6 bases, with 16 bases sitting between them.

With regard to this clonotype: Compared with germline, one end of the junction differs, possibly owing to a read error. The DNA for the CDR3 is TGCAGGGGGGAGCGGGAGAGCTACGAGCGGTACTTC. Encoded protein: CRGERESYERYF. This chain links TRBV20-1 with TRBJ2-7; the match to TRBD2 covers 8 bases. CDR1 and CDR2 (germline): DFQATT, SNEGSKA (reference sequence). This CDR3 spans 12 amino acids.

This clonotype turned up a few times. The chain has TRBV6-1 and TRBJ1-2; 9 bases agree with TRBD1. This CDR3 contains 13 residues. Germline CDR1 reads MNHNS; CDR2 reads SASEGT. J was trimmed by 7 bases and V by 4 bases; bases with no gene match: 4. The CDR3 DNA reads as TGTGCCAGCAGTGCCGGACAGGGGATTGGCTACACCTTC. Translating gives CASSAGQGIGYTF.

This clonotype was seen ten or more times. The V and J genes are TRBV7-2 and TRBJ2-7; 7 bases agree with TRBD2. J lost 2 bases, V lost 1 base, and 5 bases had no gene match. The CDR3 has 15 residues. CDR1 is SGHTA and CDR2 is FQGNSA in the germline V gene. In DNA form, the CDR3 reads TGTGCCAGCAGCTTAGATGGCGGGGGTACCTACGAGCAGTACTTC. Encoded protein: CASSLDGGGTYEQYF.

This clonotype was counted ten times or more. J is TRBJ1-1 and V is TRBV7-2; D gene unclear. The germline CDR1 and CDR2 sequences are SGHTA and FQGNSA. V was shortened by 5 bases and J by 5 bases, with 9 bases between the two germline ends. The CDR3 is 12 residues long. The CDR3 protein is CASSLRRTEAFF. The CDR3 nucleotides are TGTGCCAGCAGCCTCCGAAGGACTGAAGCTTTCTTT.

The gene calls are TRBV6-2 or TRBV6-3 and TRBJ2-2; D not resolved. The germline CDR1 and CDR2 sequences are MNHEY and SVGEGT. Trimming took off 2 bases at V and 6 bases at J, with 4 bases between the two ends. This CDR3 is 12 amino acids long. The CDR3 protein is CASSYESGELFF. CDR3 DNA: TGTGCCAGCAGTTACGAATCCGGGGAGCTGTTTTTT.

In this sample, this clonotype turned up a few times. V is TRBV4-3 and J is TRBJ1-1; D is uncertain. The CDR3 consists of 14 residues. V dropped 0 bases and J dropped 2 bases, with 7 bases sitting between them. The V gene's germline CDR1 is LGHNA and CDR2 YSLEER. CDR3 DNA sequence: TGCGCCAGCAGCCAAGATCTCGATAACACTGAAGCTTTCTTT. The encoded protein is CASSQDLDNTEAFF.

The chain joins TRBV11-2 to TRBJ2-7; perhaps TRBD2 as D (6 bases). CDR3 length: 17 amino acids. Germline V CDR1 and CDR2: SGHAT, FQNNGV. V lost 0 bases to trimming and J lost 0 bases, with 15 bases between them. CDR3 bases: TGTGCCAGCAGCTTAGAATCTCGCGGGGCTAGCTCCTACGAGCAGTACTTC. This encodes CASSLESRGASSYEQYF.

The table lists this clonotype with many counts. The CDR3 sequence: CSATTSVRTETQYF. DNA for the CDR3: TGCAGTGCCACGACTAGCGTTCGTACAGAGACCCAGTACTTC. The V and J genes are TRBV20-1 and TRBJ2-5, with 8 bases fitting TRBD2. Losses at the gene ends were 6 bases for V and 4 bases for J; bases not matched to a gene: 10. The germline CDR1 and CDR2 sequences are DFQATT and SNEGSKA (reference sequence). The CDR3 is 14 amino acids.

This clonotype has a count of ten or more. The rearrangement links TRBV7-2 to TRBJ2-5, with 8 bases matching TRBD2. This CDR3 spans 11 amino acids. The ends lost 5 bases at V and 9 bases at J; junction bases unmatched: 2. In germline, CDR1 is SGHTA, CDR2 FQGNSA. The CDR3 DNA sequence: TGTGCCAGCAGCCCCGGGGGGGCCCAGTACTTC. It specifies CASSPGGAQYF.

This clonotype was observed a handful of times. The V and J genes are TRBV6-5 and TRBJ1-2; D may be TRBD1 (5 bases). V was trimmed by 2 bases and J by 0 bases, leaving 13 bases between them. Germline V gene data show CDR1 as MNHEY and CDR2 as SVGAGI. The CDR3 is 16 residues long. The DNA for the CDR3 is TGTGCCAGCAGTTACGACCCACAGGCAGCTAACTATGGCTACACCTTC. Translated: CASSYDPQAANYGYTF.

This clonotype was observed a few times. The gene calls are TRBV7-2 and TRBJ2-1; D might be TRBD2 (6 bases). Germline V gene data show CDR1 as SGHTA and CDR2 as FQGNSA. Between the trimmed V and J ends, which lost 4 bases and 0 bases, there was a span of 10 bases. The CDR3 length is 15 residues. The CDR3 DNA follows: TGTGCCAGCAGCTCGACTAGGGTCTCCTACAATGAGCAGTTCTTC. This gives the protein CASSSTRVSYNEQFF.

A few counts support this clonotype. V usage is TRBV20-1 and J usage is TRBJ2-3; weak D call: TRBD1 (5 bases). The CDR3 spans 15 residues. The germline V and J ends were trimmed by 6 bases and 4 bases, with 20 bases remaining between them. Germline V gene lookup returns CDR1 DFQATT and CDR2 SNEGSKA (reference sequence). The CDR3 DNA reads as TGCAGTGCGCGAAGGACCCTAAAAGGGGCAGATACGCAGTATTTT. Translated, it gives CSARRTLKGADTQYF.

Many counts were recorded for this clonotype. The chain has TRBV15 and TRBJ2-7; TRBD2 agrees at 11 bases. Per germline, CDR1 LNHNV and CDR2 YYDKDF (reference sequence). This CDR3 is 16 amino acids long. The J segment lost 2 bases and the V segment lost 1 base, leaving 4 bases of the junction unmatched. The CDR3 DNA reads TGTGCCACCAGCAGAGGAGGGGGACTAGCGGCCTACGAGCAGTACTTC. It encodes CATSRGGGLAAYEQYF.

This clonotype was counted at least ten times. V and J are TRBV7-2 and TRBJ2-7; 9 nucleotides align to TRBD1. The CDR3 sequence is 16 residues long. Germline V CDR1 and CDR2: SGHTA, FQGNSA. V shed 4 bases and J 1 base; nucleotides not matched to a gene: 8. The CDR3 loop reads CASSSTGQGSSYEQYF. The CDR3 region has the DNA TGTGCCAGCAGCTCAACGGGACAGGGAAGTTCCTACGAGCAGTACTTC. The full variable domain, rest sourced from reference TRBV7-2 and TRBJ2-7, is GAGVSQSPSNKVTEKGKDVELRCDPISGHTALYWYRQSLGQGLEFLIYFQGNSAPDKSGLPSDRFSAERTGGSVSTLTIQRTQQEDSAVYLCASSSTGQGSSYEQYFGPGTRLTVT.

This clonotype has a single count. One end of the junction is discordant with germline, which a read error may explain. This chain links TRBV3-1 with TRBJ2-2; D ambiguous. The germline V gene encodes CDR1 LGHDT and CDR2 YNNKEL (reference sequence). This CDR3 comprises 15 residues. CDR3 sequence (DNA): TGTGCCAGCTGCCAAAAACGGGCGTACTCCGGGGAGCTGTTTTTT. Protein product: CASCQKRAYSGELFF.

At least ten counts were recorded for this clonotype. The V and J genes are TRBV30 and TRBJ2-1; perhaps TRBD2 as D (6 bases). Trimming took 2 bases from V and 3 from J, leaving 14 bases between them. Germline CDR1 GTSNPN, CDR2 SVGIG (reference sequence). This CDR3 spans 15 amino acids. CDR3 in DNA: TGTGCCTGGAGTCCGGGACTCGGACTCTACAATGAGCAGTTCTTC. Its translation: CAWSPGLGLYNEQFF.

The J gene is TRBJ2-1, the V gene TRBV5-1; 8 positions agree with TRBD2. The CDR3 extends over 14 amino acids. Germline CDR1 reads SGHRS; CDR2 reads YFSETQ. The trim removed 2 bases at V and 6 bases at J, leaving 4 bases unmatched. The DNA of the CDR3 is TGCGCCAGCAGCTTAGGCGGGAGGCCCAATGAGCAGTTCTTC. Its translation is CASSLGGRPNEQFF. Combining the CDR3 with reference TRBV5-1 and TRBJ2-1 gives the whole variable domain KAGVTQTPRYLIKTRGQQVTLSCSPISGHRSVSWYQQTPGQGLQFLFEYFSETQRNKGNFPGRFSGRQFSNSRSEMNVSTLELGDSALYLCASSLGGRPNEQFFGPGTRLTVL.

This chain links TRBV5-5 with TRBJ2-2; a weak D match, TRBD1 (5 bases). The CDR3 contains 15 residues. Trimming removed 3 bases at V and 6 bases at J, with 15 bases between. Germline CDR1 and CDR2: SGHKS and YYEKEE (reference sequence). The CDR3 sequence is CASSSSGQVSGELFF. The CDR3 DNA reads as TGTGCCAGCAGCTCCTCAGGGCAGGTCTCCGGGGAGCTGTTTTTT. Combining the CDR3 with reference TRBV5-5 and TRBJ2-2 gives the whole variable domain DAGVTQSPTHLIKTRGQQVTLRCSPISGHKSVSWYQQVLGQGPQFIFQYYEKEERGRGNFPDRFSARQFPNYSSELNVNALLLGDSALYLCASSSSGQVSGELFFGEGSRLTVL.

This clonotype occurred many times. The chain carries TRBV7-2 and TRBJ2-3, with D hard to call. The CDR3 totals 12 residues. Trimming took off 5 bases at V and 5 bases at J, with 8 bases between the two ends. Germline V gene lookup returns CDR1 SGHTA and CDR2 FQGNSA. CDR3 DNA: TGTGCCAGCAGCCCCGTTAAAGATACGCAGTATTTT. Translated, it gives CASSPVKDTQYF.

A few counts support this clonotype. The chain employs TRBV11-2 and TRBJ2-7; 12 positions match TRBD2. CDR1 and CDR2 from the germline V gene are SGHAT and FQNNGV. V gave up 6 bases and J gave up 0 bases; unmatched junction bases: 9. This CDR3 is 17 amino acids long. The CDR3 nucleotides read TGTGCCAGCAGTTCCGGGACTAGCGGGCCAGACTCCTACGAGCAGTACTTC. This codes for CASSSGTSGPDSYEQYF.

This chain joins TRBV18 and TRBJ2-1; TRBD1 or TRBD2 may be the D gene (5 bases each). Per the germline V gene, CDR1 is KGHSH and CDR2 is LQKENI. The CDR3 spans 16 residues. The germline V and J ends were trimmed by 6 bases and 4 bases, with 19 bases remaining between them. The CDR3 DNA follows: TGTGCCAGCTCGCTACTCGGGACGGCTGATTACAATGAGCAGTTCTTC. Translating it yields CASSLLGTADYNEQFF.

In this sample, this clonotype turned up a few times. The chain employs TRBV5-1 and TRBJ1-2; D unclear. The V gene's germline CDR1 is SGHRS and CDR2 YFSETQ. The CDR3 covers 13 residues. The V and J ends lost 2 bases and 6 bases respectively, with 11 bases between them. CDR3 coding DNA: TGCGCCAGCAGCTTCACGGTTGCGGATGGCTACACCTTC. It codes for CASSFTVADGYTF.

This clonotype was observed a few times. V gene TRBV11-1 combines with J gene TRBJ2-7; the D gene is possibly TRBD1 (5 bases). The CDR3 contains 12 residues. The V end lost 5 bases, the J end lost 4 bases, and 9 bases lay between the germline ends. CDR1 is SGHAT, CDR2 FQDESV, per germline (reference sequence). This CDR3 reads CASSKTEYEQYF. The CDR3, as DNA: TGTGCCAGCAGCAAGACAGAGTACGAGCAGTACTTC. The full variable domain, with the rest looked up from reference TRBV11-1 and TRBJ2-7, is EAEVAQSPRYKITEKSQAVAFWCDPISGHATLYWYRQILGQGPELLVQFQDESVVDDSQLPKDRFSAERLKGVDSTLKIQPAELGDSAMYLCASSKTEYEQYFGPGTRLTVT.

This clonotype was seen only a few times. The J gene is TRBJ2-7, the V gene TRBV12-3 or TRBV12-4; 13 positions agree with TRBD2. The trim removed 3 bases at V and 7 bases at J, leaving 6 bases unmatched. There are 15 residues in the CDR3. The CDR3 protein is CASSFGLAGVREQYF. The CDR3 coding sequence is TGTGCCAGCAGTTTTGGACTAGCGGGAGTAAGGGAGCAGTACTTC.

The CDR3 DNA follows: TGTGCCAGCAGGAAGACTAGCGGGGGGGGGACCCAGTACTTC. As protein: CASRKTSGGGTQYF. V is TRBV27 and J is TRBJ2-5, with 14 bases that match TRBD2. This CDR3 has 14 amino acids. Germline V lookup: CDR1 MNHEY, CDR2 SMNVEV (reference sequence). V shed 6 bases, J shed 7 bases, and the junction held 4 bases outside the gene matches.